The 26 T cell receptor beta chains presented below share a single source sample, sequenced in a study of T cell responses to AZD1222 COVID-19 vaccine. Using immunoSEQ multiplex PCR, the repertoire was profiled, and TCRdb retains in-frame clones only, with some absent. The sample comprises roughly 120,000 clones, more than 70% of which are singletons, and roughly 12% rests with the top ten. The material was peripheral blood, obtained on day 0 of AZD1222 vaccination. Receptors originate from an adult in good health.

The gene calls are TRBV19 and TRBJ2-1, with a weak D call TRBD2 (6 bases). The V gene lost 5 bases and the J gene lost 0 bases, with 11 bases spanning the gap. The CDR3 totals 15 residues. Germline V lookup: CDR1 LNHDA, CDR2 SQIVND (reference sequence). CDR3 loop: CASSPTSSSYNEQFF. CDR3 nucleotide sequence: TGTGCCAGTAGTCCCACTAGCAGCTCCTACAATGAGCAGTTCTTC.

The chain recombines TRBV6-2 or TRBV6-3 with TRBJ1-1; no clear D. The CDR3 is 18 amino acids. The germline V and J ends were trimmed by 7 bases and 0 bases, with 24 bases remaining between them. The germline gives CDR1 MNHEY, CDR2 SVGEGT. The CDR3 DNA is TGTGCCAGCACCCCCGGTCTGGGAACAAGACTTCTGAACACTGAAGCTTTCTTT. Its translation is CASTPGLGTRLLNTEAFF.

This chain connects TRBV4-1 to TRBJ1-4; 7 bases agree with TRBD1. J was trimmed by 8 bases and V by 4 bases; bases with no gene match: 7. CDR1 is MGHRA, CDR2 YSYEKL, per germline. This CDR3 spans 14 amino acids. CDR3 loop: CASSRGQEIEKLFF. The DNA of the CDR3 is TGCGCCAGCAGCCGAGGACAGGAAATCGAAAAACTGTTTTTT.

The chain employs TRBV7-2 and TRBJ2-2; D gene uncertain. Germline V gene lookup returns CDR1 SGHTA and CDR2 FQGNSA. The germline V and J ends were trimmed by 3 bases and 8 bases, with 10 bases remaining between them. CDR3 length: 13 residues. The CDR3 coding sequence is TGTGCCAGCAGCTTCTTCCCCCCAGGGGAGCTGTTTTTT. Amino acid sequence: CASSFFPPGELFF. The complete variable domain, with remaining parts taken from reference TRBV7-2 and TRBJ2-2, reads GAGVSQSPSNKVTEKGKDVELRCDPISGHTALYWYRQSLGQGLEFLIYFQGNSAPDKSGLPSDRFSAERTGGSVSTLTIQRTQQEDSAVYLCASSFFPPGELFFGEGSRLTVL.

V is TRBV4-3 and J is TRBJ2-7; 7 bases agree with TRBD2. From germline, CDR1 is LGHNA and CDR2 YSLEER. This CDR3 spans 15 amino acids. Trimming took 8 bases from V and 1 from J; bases not matched to a gene: 11. CDR3 sequence reads: CASRPELAMSYEQYF. The CDR3 DNA follows: TGCGCCAGCCGTCCTGAACTAGCGATGTCCTACGAGCAGTACTTC.

A word on this clone: The sample carries other DNA sequences with the same CDR3. This chain uses TRBV5-1 with TRBJ2-3; TRBD2 is a possible D gene (6 bases). The CDR3 consists of 14 residues. V shed 4 bases and J shed 3 bases, with 12 bases lying between them. CDR1 and CDR2 (germline): SGHRS, YFSETQ. The CDR3 sequence is CASSPGGGTDTQYF. CDR3 nucleotide sequence: TGCGCCAGCAGCCCCGGAGGAGGGACAGATACGCAGTATTTT.

The rearrangement links TRBV9 to TRBJ1-1, with D unclear. Germline-derived CDR1 and CDR2 are SGDLS and YYNGEE. V lost 0 bases and J 0 bases, leaving 6 bases between the germline ends. The CDR3 totals 14 residues. The CDR3 sequence is CASSVVGMNTEAFF. In nucleotides, the CDR3 is TGTGCCAGCAGCGTAGTCGGAATGAACACTGAAGCTTTCTTT.

The V gene is TRBV11-1, the J gene TRBJ2-5; D is possibly TRBD1 or TRBD2 (5 bases each). Germline lookup yields CDR1 SGHAT and CDR2 FQDESV (reference sequence). Trimming took 4 bases from V and 0 from J, leaving 6 bases between them. The CDR3 contains 13 residues. CDR3 sequence (DNA): TGTGCCAGCAGCTCGGGACACCAAGAGACCCAGTACTTC. Translated: CASSSGHQETQYF.

This chain connects TRBV10-1 to TRBJ2-7; D is ambiguous. Trimming removed 5 bases at V and 2 bases at J, with 22 bases between. Germline V gene sequence: CDR1 WNHNN, CDR2 SYGVQD (reference sequence). The CDR3 spans 17 residues. CDR3 sequence: CASSPFRRTDQTYEQYF. The DNA of the CDR3 is TGCGCCAGCAGTCCATTCCGGCGGACGGATCAGACCTACGAGCAGTACTTC.

This chain uses TRBV5-4 with TRBJ2-1, with 13 nucleotides matching TRBD2. The V segment lost 3 bases and the J segment 6 bases; nucleotides outside the gene matches: 6. This CDR3 is built from 16 residues. Looked up from germline, CDR1 is SGHNT and CDR2 is YYREEE (reference sequence). CDR3 nucleotide sequence: TGTGCCAGCAGCTGGACTAGCGGGAGAGGGGGCAATGAGCAGTTCTTC. The encoded protein is CASSWTSGRGGNEQFF.

Here the CDR3 DNA reads TGCGCCAGCAGTGAGTCCAGACCATCGAACACCGGGGAGCTGTTTTTT. This codes for CASSESRPSNTGELFF. This rearrangement joins TRBV10-2 to TRBJ2-2; D gene ambiguous. The ends were cut back, 0 bases at V and 0 bases at J, with 8 bases in the middle. The CDR3 consists of 16 residues. Germline V gene data show CDR1 as WSHSY and CDR2 as SAAADI.

This rearrangement joins TRBV4-1 to TRBJ2-7; D gene uncertain. This CDR3 is built from 15 residues. The V gene lost 6 bases and the J gene lost 3 bases, with 18 bases spanning the gap. Germline CDR1 reads MGHRA; CDR2 reads YSYEKL. CDR3 protein: CASSRALGRLYEQYF. CDR3 in DNA: TGCGCCAGCAGTCGAGCCCTGGGCCGACTCTACGAGCAGTACTTC.

The chain joins TRBV29-1 to TRBJ2-1; 16 bases fit TRBD2. Germline loops: CDR1 SQVTM, CDR2 ANQGSEA. The CDR3 runs 13 residues. As DNA, the CDR3 is TGCAGTTCGGGGACTAGCGGGAGGGATGAGCAGTTCTTC. It specifies CSSGTSGRDEQFF.

This rearrangement joins TRBV5-4 to TRBJ1-6, with D unclear. The CDR3 totals 14 residues. V lost 0 bases to trimming and J lost 7 bases, with 8 bases between them. Germline V gene sequence: CDR1 SGHNT, CDR2 YYREEE (reference sequence). In nucleotides, the CDR3 is TGTGCCAGCAGCTTGGGGGTCCCCAATTCACCCCTCCACTTT. This codes for CASSLGVPNSPLHF.

The CDR3 sequence is CASSQVSWLAGVNEQFF. The CDR3 DNA reads TGTGCCAGCAGCCAAGTGAGTTGGCTAGCGGGAGTAAATGAGCAGTTCTTC. This chain joins TRBV14 and TRBJ2-1, with TRBD2 identical over 10 bases. The junction had 10 bases not matched to a gene; V was cut back by 1 base and J by 7 bases. Germline CDR1 and CDR2: SGHDN and FVKESK. This CDR3 has 17 residues.

V usage is TRBV19 and J usage is TRBJ1-6, with a tentative D call TRBD1 (6 bases). V lost 10 bases and J 2 bases, leaving 9 bases between the germline ends. Germline CDR1 and CDR2: LNHDA and SQIVND (reference sequence). This CDR3 comprises 13 residues. CDR3: CATRGAYNSPLHF. Written as DNA, the CDR3 is TGTGCCACCAGGGGAGCCTATAATTCACCCCTCCACTTT.

The rearrangement joins TRBV7-3 to TRBJ1-1; D is ambiguous. CDR1 is SGHTA, CDR2 FQGTGA, per germline. This CDR3 comprises 13 residues. Trimming took 5 bases from V and 6 from J, leaving 13 bases between them. CDR3 protein: CASSTTRGAEAFF. The CDR3 DNA sequence: TGTGCCAGCAGCACCACGCGGGGTGCTGAAGCTTTCTTT. The full variable domain, completed using reference TRBV7-3 and TRBJ1-1, is GAGVSQTPSNKVTEKGKYVELRCDPISGHTALYWYRQSLGQGPEFLIYFQGTGAADDSGLPNDRFFAVRPEGSVSTLKIQRTERGDSAVYLCASSTTRGAEAFFGQGTRLTVV.

This clone was detected only once. V gene TRBV7-9 combines with J gene TRBJ2-1, with 7 positions matching TRBD1. With V trimmed by 4 bases and J by 4 bases, 1 base remained unmatched. CDR1 is SEHNR, CDR2 FQNEAQ, per germline (reference sequence). This CDR3 has 13 amino acids. The CDR3 nucleotides are TGTGCCAGCAGCTGGGACAGTTACAATGAGCAGTTCTTC. Amino acids: CASSWDSYNEQFF.

The chain has TRBV28 and TRBJ2-4, with D maybe TRBD1 (5 bases). The germline V gene encodes CDR1 MDHEN and CDR2 SYDVKM. The V gene lost 8 bases and the J gene lost 2 bases, with 19 bases spanning the gap. The CDR3 loop spans 16 amino acids. The CDR3 sequence is CASLSTAQGPKNIQYF. The CDR3 DNA is TGTGCCAGCCTATCCACCGCCCAGGGTCCCAAAAACATTCAGTACTTC.

The chain employs TRBV4-2 and TRBJ1-5; 8 bases align to TRBD1. This CDR3 is built from 17 residues. Germline CDR1 reads LGHNA; CDR2 reads YNFKEQ. The ends lost 0 bases at V and 4 bases at J; junction bases unmatched: 8. CDR3 loop: CASSQEPPTGANQPQHF. Written as DNA, the CDR3 is TGTGCCAGCAGCCAAGAACCCCCGACAGGGGCTAATCAGCCCCAGCATTTT.

The J gene is TRBJ2-7, the V gene TRBV19; D is unresolved. CDR3 length: 13 amino acids. V was clipped by 3 bases and J by 3 bases, with 9 bases between them. Germline lookup yields CDR1 LNHDA and CDR2 SQIVND (reference sequence). This CDR3 reads CASSMAANYEQYF. In nucleotides, the CDR3 is TGTGCCAGTAGTATGGCAGCGAACTACGAGCAGTACTTC.

The rearrangement uses TRBV7-3 and TRBJ1-1; TRBD1 aligns across 7 bases. Germline assignment: CDR1 SGHTA and CDR2 FQGTGA. The V and J ends lost 5 bases and 1 base, in that order; junction bases with no gene match: 4. This CDR3 is built from 14 residues. In DNA, the CDR3 is TGTGCCAGCAGCAGGGGGACAGAGAACACTGAAGCTTTCTTT. This encodes CASSRGTENTEAFF. The full variable domain, with the rest looked up from reference TRBV7-3 and TRBJ1-1, is GAGVSQTPSNKVTEKGKYVELRCDPISGHTALYWYRQSLGQGPEFLIYFQGTGAADDSGLPNDRFFAVRPEGSVSTLKIQRTERGDSAVYLCASSRGTENTEAFFGQGTRLTVV.

CDR3 region: CASSSSGEKLFF. The CDR3 nucleotides are TGTGCCAGCAGTTCCTCGGGGGAAAAACTGTTTTTT. V and J are TRBV7-9 and TRBJ1-4; D call uncertain. The CDR3 consists of 12 residues. The V gene lost 6 bases and the J gene lost 8 bases, with 10 bases spanning the gap. Germline V gives CDR1 SEHNR, CDR2 FQNEAQ (reference sequence).

This chain joins TRBV5-1 and TRBJ1-1, with 8 bases fitting TRBD1. This CDR3 is built from 14 residues. The V segment lost 0 bases and the J segment 5 bases; nucleotides outside the gene matches: 3. Germline CDR1 and CDR2: SGHRS and YFSETQ. The CDR3 loop is CASSLGQGRTEAFF. The CDR3 DNA is TGCGCCAGCAGCTTGGGACAGGGGAGGACTGAAGCTTTCTTT.

On this clone: The junction departs from germline at one end; a sequencing error may be responsible. The V call is TRBV18, the J call TRBJ2-7; 12 nucleotides line up with TRBD2. The germline CDR1 and CDR2 sequences are KGHSH and LQKENI. The CDR3 totals 20 residues. CDR3 DNA: TGTGCCAGCCCACCAGGGCTGGGGCTAGCGGGGGGGGAAAACCTCTACGAGCAGTACTTC. It specifies CASPPGLGLAGGENLYEQYF.

The V gene is TRBV9, the J gene TRBJ1-4; D is ambiguous. V shed 0 bases and J shed 6 bases, with 3 bases lying between them. CDR3 length: 12 amino acids. Per germline, CDR1 SGDLS and CDR2 YYNGEE. The CDR3 spells CASSVGDEKLFF. The CDR3 region has the DNA TGTGCCAGCAGCGTAGGAGATGAAAAACTGTTTTTT.